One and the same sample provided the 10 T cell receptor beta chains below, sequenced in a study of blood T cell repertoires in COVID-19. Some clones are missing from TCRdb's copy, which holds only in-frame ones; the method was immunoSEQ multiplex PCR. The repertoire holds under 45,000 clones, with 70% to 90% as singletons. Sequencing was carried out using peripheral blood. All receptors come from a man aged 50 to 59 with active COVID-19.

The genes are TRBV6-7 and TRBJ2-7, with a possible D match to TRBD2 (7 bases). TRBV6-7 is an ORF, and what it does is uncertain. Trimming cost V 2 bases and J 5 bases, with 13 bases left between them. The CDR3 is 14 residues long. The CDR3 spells CASSYVGGADEQYF. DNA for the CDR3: TGTGCCAGCAGTTACGTAGGGGGGGCTGACGAGCAGTACTTC.

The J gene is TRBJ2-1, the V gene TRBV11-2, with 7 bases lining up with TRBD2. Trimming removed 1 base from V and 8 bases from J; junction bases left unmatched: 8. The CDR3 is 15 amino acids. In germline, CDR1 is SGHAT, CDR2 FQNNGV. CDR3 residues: CASSLGGSGWYEQFF. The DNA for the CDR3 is TGTGCCAGCAGCTTAGGTGGTAGCGGGTGGTATGAGCAGTTCTTC.

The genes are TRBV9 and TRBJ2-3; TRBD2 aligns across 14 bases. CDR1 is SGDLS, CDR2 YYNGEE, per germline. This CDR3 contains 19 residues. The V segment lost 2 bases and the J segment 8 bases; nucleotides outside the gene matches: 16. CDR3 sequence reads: CASSVTFGLAGGRQPTQYF. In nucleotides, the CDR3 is TGTGCCAGCAGCGTTACTTTTGGACTAGCGGGAGGCCGACAGCCTACGCAGTATTTT. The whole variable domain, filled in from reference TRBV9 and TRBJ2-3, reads DSGVTQTPKHLITATGQRVTLRCSPRSGDLSVYWYQQSLDQGLQFLIQYYNGEERAKGNILERFSAQQFPDLHSELNLSSLELGDSALYFCASSVTFGLAGGRQPTQYFGPGTRLTVL.

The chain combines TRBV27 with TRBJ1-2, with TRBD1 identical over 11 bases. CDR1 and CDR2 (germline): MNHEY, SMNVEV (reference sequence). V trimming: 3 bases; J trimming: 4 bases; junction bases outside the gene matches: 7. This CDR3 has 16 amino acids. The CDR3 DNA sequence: TGTGCCAGCAGTTTGCGTGGGACAGGGGGAGGCTATGGCTACACCTTC. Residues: CASSLRGTGGGYGYTF.

The DNA for the CDR3 is TGTGCCAGCAGCTCCCGGGACAGACGGGAGACCCAGTACTTC. Amino acids: CASSSRDRRETQYF. The J gene is TRBJ2-5, the V gene TRBV5-6, with 7 bases lining up with TRBD1. V shed 3 bases and J 5 bases; nucleotides not matched to a gene: 7. The CDR3 has 14 amino acids. Per the germline V gene, CDR1 is SGHDT and CDR2 is YYEEEE.

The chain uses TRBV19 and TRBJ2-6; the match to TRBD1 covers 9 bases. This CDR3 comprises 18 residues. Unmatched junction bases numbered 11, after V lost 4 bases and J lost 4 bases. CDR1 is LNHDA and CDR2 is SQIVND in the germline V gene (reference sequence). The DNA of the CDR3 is TGTGCCAGTAGTACGTCGGGACAGGGATCTTTGGGGGCCAACGTCCTGACTTTC. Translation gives CASSTSGQGSLGANVLTF.

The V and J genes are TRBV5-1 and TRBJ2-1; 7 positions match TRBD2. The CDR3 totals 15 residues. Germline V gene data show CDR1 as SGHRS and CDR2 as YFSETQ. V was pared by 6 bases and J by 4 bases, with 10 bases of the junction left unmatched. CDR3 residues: CASKGRLAEYNEQFF. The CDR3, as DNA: TGCGCCAGCAAAGGAAGGCTAGCGGAATACAATGAGCAGTTCTTC.

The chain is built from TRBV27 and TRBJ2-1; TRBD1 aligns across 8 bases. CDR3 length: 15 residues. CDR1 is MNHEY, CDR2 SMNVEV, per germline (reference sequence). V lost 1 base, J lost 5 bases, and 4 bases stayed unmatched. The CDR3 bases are TGTGCCAGCAGTTTATATGGGACAGGCCACAATGAGCAGTTCTTC. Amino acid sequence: CASSLYGTGHNEQFF.

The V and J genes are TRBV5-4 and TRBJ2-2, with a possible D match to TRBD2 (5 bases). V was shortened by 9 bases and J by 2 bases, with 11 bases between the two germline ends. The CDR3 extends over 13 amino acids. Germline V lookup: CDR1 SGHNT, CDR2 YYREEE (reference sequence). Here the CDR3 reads CATKEANTGELFF. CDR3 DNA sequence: TGTGCCACTAAGGAGGCAAACACCGGGGAGCTGTTTTTT.

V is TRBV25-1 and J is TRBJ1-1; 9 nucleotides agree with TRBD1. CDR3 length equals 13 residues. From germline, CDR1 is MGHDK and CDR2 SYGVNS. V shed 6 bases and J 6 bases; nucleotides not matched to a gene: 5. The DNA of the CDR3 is TGTGCCAGCAGACCGACAGGGGGAGCTGAAGCTTTCTTT. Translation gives CASRPTGGAEAFF.